A single sample gave rise to the 24 T cell receptor beta chains below, sequenced in a study of blood T cell repertoires in COVID-19. Here immunoSEQ multiplex PCR was the method, and the copy in TCRdb shows in-frame clones only, minus some. The sample consists of approximately 250,000 clones, over 80% of them appearing once. Sequencing used peripheral blood. The receptor source for this set is a human donor in a cohort sampled during active COVID-19.

The V call is TRBV3-1 (or the pseudogene TRBV3-2), the J call TRBJ1-5; D might be TRBD1 (6 bases). V lost 5 bases, J lost 4 bases, and 15 bases lay in between. The CDR3 covers 15 residues. Germline CDR1 and CDR2: LGHDT and YNNKEL (reference sequence). CDR3 region: CASSSGQNPNQPQHF. The CDR3 DNA reads as TGTGCCAGCAGCTCCGGACAGAATCCAAATCAGCCCCAGCATTTT.

A word on this clone: The germline gene is not matched at one end of the junction; a read error may be the cause. The chain links TRBV20-1 to TRBJ2-4; 11 bases agree with TRBD1. The length of the CDR3 is 11 residues. Per germline, CDR1 DFQATT and CDR2 SNEGSKA (reference sequence). The CDR3 region has the DNA TGCAGTGCTAGAACCGGGACAGGGGGAGCCTTC. It codes for CSARTGTGGAF.

CDR3 residues: CAISTNVGQGNTEAFF. CDR3 nucleotide sequence: TGTGCCATCAGTACGAATGTAGGACAGGGGAACACTGAAGCTTTCTTT. The chain recombines TRBV10-3 with TRBJ1-1, with 8 bases matching TRBD1. Germline values: CDR1 ENHRY, CDR2 SYGVKD. CDR3 length: 16 amino acids. V shed 5 bases, J shed 1 base, and the junction held 9 bases outside the gene matches.

J is TRBJ1-1 and V is TRBV5-1, with 9 bases matching TRBD1. V trimming: 4 bases; J trimming: 8 bases; junction bases outside the gene matches: 15. Germline V gene lookup returns CDR1 SGHRS and CDR2 YFSETQ. The length of the CDR3 is 16 residues. CDR3 DNA: TGCGCCAGCAGCCCACACCCCCCGGGACAGGGTTCCGAAGCTTTCTTT. This encodes CASSPHPPGQGSEAFF.

V and J are TRBV6-5 and TRBJ2-1; D is unclear. There are 13 residues in the CDR3. CDR1 is MNHEY and CDR2 is SVGAGI in the germline V gene. Between the trimmed V and J ends, which lost 6 bases and 7 bases, there was a span of 13 bases. CDR3 coding DNA: TGTGCCAGCAGCTATACCAATCGGAATGAGCAGTTCTTC. Translating gives CASSYTNRNEQFF.

Points on this clone: The germline gene is not matched at one end of the junction; a read error may be the cause. This chain connects TRBV27 to TRBJ2-1; TRBD2 matches at 12 bases. From germline, CDR1 is MNHEY and CDR2 SMNVEV (reference sequence). The CDR3 length is 16 residues. The CDR3 bases are TGTGCCAGCACCCTACTAGCGGGGGGCTCCCACAATGAGCAGTTCTTC. It codes for CASTLLAGGSHNEQFF.

This clone showed up just once. The chain joins TRBV4-2 to TRBJ2-2; 9 nucleotides align to TRBD1. V was clipped by 0 bases and J by 1 base; unmatched bases: 6. Per germline, CDR1 LGHNA and CDR2 YNFKEQ. This CDR3 spans 18 amino acids. CDR3 residues: CASSQDYGDRVNTGELFF. CDR3 coding DNA: TGTGCCAGCAGCCAAGATTACGGGGACAGGGTGAACACCGGGGAGCTGTTTTTT.

This rearrangement joins TRBV19 to TRBJ2-5, with no clear D. Per the germline V gene, CDR1 is LNHDA and CDR2 is SQIVND (reference sequence). V dropped 7 bases and J dropped 2 bases, with 11 bases sitting between them. The CDR3 covers 13 residues. The CDR3 nucleotides are TGTGCCAGTAATCAGGCTCGACAAGAGACCCAGTACTTC. It codes for CASNQARQETQYF.

This CDR3 is CASRRPGVINEKLFF. The CDR3 DNA follows: TGTGCCAGCAGACGTCCAGGGGTCATTAATGAAAAACTGTTTTTT. The chain couples TRBV28 to TRBJ1-4; TRBD1 might be the D (6 bases). The CDR3 is 15 amino acids. Trimming shortened V by 6 bases and J by 4 bases, and 15 bases separated the two germline ends. The germline gives CDR1 MDHEN, CDR2 SYDVKM.

The gene calls are TRBV4-1 and TRBJ2-3, with 10 bases matching TRBD1. Germline V gives CDR1 MGHRA, CDR2 YSYEKL. This CDR3 is 14 amino acids long. V trimming: 4 bases; J trimming: 7 bases; junction bases outside the gene matches: 5. The CDR3 spells CASSRTGGLNTQYF. CDR3 nucleotides: TGCGCCAGCAGCCGGACAGGGGGTTTGAATACGCAGTATTTT.

The rearrangement uses TRBV27 and TRBJ2-5; TRBD1 is a possible D gene (6 bases). The V and J ends lost 5 bases and 1 base respectively, with 17 bases between them. CDR1 is MNHEY and CDR2 is SMNVEV in the germline V gene (reference sequence). The CDR3 contains 16 residues. The CDR3 here is CASSTYLRQAQETQYF. CDR3 DNA: TGTGCCAGCAGTACCTATCTCAGACAGGCCCAAGAGACCCAGTACTTC.

The table lists this clone with a count of one. The chain carries TRBV3-1 (or the pseudogene TRBV3-2) and TRBJ1-2; 9 bases map to TRBD1. The V gene end was trimmed by 4 bases and the J gene end by 7 bases; junction bases not matched to a gene: 10. This CDR3 is built from 15 residues. Germline CDR1 is LGHDT and CDR2 is YNNKEL (reference sequence). The CDR3 DNA reads TGTGCCAGCAGCCCGCCCGGGACAGGGAGGGGTGGCTACACCTTC. Its translation is CASSPPGTGRGGYTF.

The genes are TRBV13 and TRBJ2-7, with D possibly matching TRBD1 (6 bases). The V gene's germline CDR1 is PRHDT and CDR2 FYEKMQ (reference sequence). This CDR3 comprises 14 residues. V lost 5 bases, J lost 4 bases, and 15 bases lay in between. The CDR3 region has the DNA TGTGCCAGCAGCCCGACCCTCCAGGGGTACGAGCAGTACTTC. This sequence encodes CASSPTLQGYEQYF. Looking up the rest from reference TRBV13 and TRBJ2-7 gives the full variable domain: AAGVIQSPRHLIKEKRETATLKCYPIPRHDTVYWYQQGPGQDPQFLISFYEKMQSDKGSIPDRFSAQQFSDYHSELNMSSLELGDSALYFCASSPTLQGYEQYFGPGTRLTVT.

On this clone: Other nucleotide sequences from this sample produce the same CDR3. The chain employs TRBV7-9 and TRBJ1-1, with TRBD1 as a possible D gene (5 bases). The CDR3 is made up of 13 amino acids. Germline assignment: CDR1 SEHNR and CDR2 FQNEAQ (reference sequence). Trimming left V 2 bases short and J 2 bases short, with 6 bases between. The chain's CDR3 is CASSLTGNTEAFF. CDR3 sequence (DNA): TGTGCCAGCAGCTTAACAGGAAACACTGAAGCTTTCTTT.

The chain combines TRBV28 with TRBJ2-5, with 10 bases aligning to TRBD2. This CDR3 spans 15 amino acids. Unmatched junction bases numbered 6, after V lost 2 bases and J lost 6 bases. From germline, CDR1 is MDHEN and CDR2 SYDVKM. For the CDR3, the DNA is TGTGCCAGCAGTTTACTAGCGGGAGTAGTAAAGACCCAGTACTTC. The encoded protein is CASSLLAGVVKTQYF.

The genes are TRBV24-1 and TRBJ2-1, with D perhaps matching TRBD1 (5 bases). V lost 1 base and J lost 8, with 14 bases in between. Germline V lookup: CDR1 KGHDR, CDR2 SFDVKD. The CDR3 totals 15 residues. DNA for the CDR3: TGTGCCACCAGTGATTTTACCCAGGGAATCGATGAGCAGTTCTTC. As protein: CATSDFTQGIDEQFF.

CDR3 in amino acids: CASSLAGSWEQFF. The CDR3 nucleotides are TGCGCCAGCAGCTTGGCCGGGTCTTGGGAGCAGTTCTTC. The gene calls are TRBV5-1 and TRBJ2-1; no reliable D call. Trimming took 0 bases from V and 10 from J, leaving 11 bases between them. CDR1 and CDR2 from the germline V gene are SGHRS and YFSETQ. The CDR3 totals 13 residues.

The V gene is TRBV14, the J gene TRBJ2-5, with 9 bases matching TRBD2. The trim removed 1 base at V and 2 bases at J, leaving 17 bases unmatched. The CDR3 runs to 20 residues. Germline loops: CDR1 SGHDN, CDR2 FVKESK. CDR3 DNA sequence: TGTGCCAGCAGCCAAGTTCGCATTAGCGGGAGAGGGGTTACACAAGAGACCCAGTACTTC. This translates into CASSQVRISGRGVTQETQYF.

The V call is TRBV7-6, the J call TRBJ2-1; possibly TRBD2 for D (6 bases). The V end was cut by 4 bases, the J end by 0 bases, with 10 bases between. The CDR3 has 15 amino acids. CDR1 is SGHVS, CDR2 FNYEAQ, per germline. CDR3 residues: CASSSLASSYNEQFF. CDR3 bases: TGTGCCAGCAGCTCTCTAGCGAGCTCCTACAATGAGCAGTTCTTC.

This chain connects TRBV5-1 to TRBJ1-1; 9 bases agree with TRBD1. The CDR3 has 15 residues. Germline assignment: CDR1 SGHRS and CDR2 YFSETQ. V lost 3 bases to trimming and J lost 3 bases; unmatched junction nucleotides: 6. Here the CDR3 DNA reads TGCGCCAGCAGCTGGACAGGGGAGGGGGACACTGAAGCTTTCTTT. Protein sequence: CASSWTGEGDTEAFF. The full variable domain, in which reference TRBV5-1 and TRBJ1-1 provide the parts outside the CDR3, is KAGVTQTPRYLIKTRGQQVTLSCSPISGHRSVSWYQQTPGQGLQFLFEYFSETQRNKGNFPGRFSGRQFSNSRSEMNVSTLELGDSALYLCASSWTGEGDTEAFFGQGTRLTVV.

The chain employs TRBV30 and TRBJ2-1; 16 bases fit TRBD2. This CDR3 contains 18 residues. Germline V gene lookup returns CDR1 GTSNPN and CDR2 SVGIG (reference sequence). V shed 6 bases and J 2 bases; nucleotides not matched to a gene: 10. In DNA form, the CDR3 reads TGTGCCTGCGCCGCCCCGGGACTAGCGGGGGGGACCTACAATGAGCAGTTCTTC. This sequence encodes CACAAPGLAGGTYNEQFF.

The chain joins TRBV24-1 to TRBJ1-5; no clear D gene. V dropped 3 bases and J dropped 4 bases, with 9 bases sitting between them. Germline CDR1 KGHDR, CDR2 SFDVKD. This CDR3 has 14 amino acids. The CDR3 region is CATSDATENQPQHF. The CDR3 DNA is TGTGCCACCAGTGATGCGACGGAGAATCAGCCCCAGCATTTT.

V is TRBV7-9 and J is TRBJ1-1; D remains unclear. Germline V gene sequence: CDR1 SEHNR, CDR2 FQNEAQ (reference sequence). CDR3 length: 13 amino acids. V was clipped by 2 bases and J by 4 bases, with 8 bases between them. The CDR3 nucleotides are TGTGCCAGCAGCTTATATGGAGGCACTGAAGCTTTCTTT. It yields the protein CASSLYGGTEAFF.

This sequence joins TRBV7-6 and TRBJ2-2, with 7 bases lining up with TRBD1. The CDR3 has 13 residues. V was pared by 4 bases and J by 6 bases, with 2 bases of the junction left unmatched. Per germline, CDR1 SGHVS and CDR2 FNYEAQ. The CDR3 region has the DNA TGTGCCAGCAGCTCCAGGGGGTCCGGGGAGCTGTTTTTT. This translates into CASSSRGSGELFF.